This T cell receptor beta chain was captured by sequencing in a study of technical replicates of blood from a handful of donors. Clones were read by immunoSEQ multiplex PCR, and TCRdb kept only the in-frame ones, dropping some. Among 50,000 to 55,000 clones, around 83% were seen once, and the ten largest hold approximately 5.4%. This CDR3 is 14 amino acids long. In germline, CDR1 is ENHRY, CDR2 SYGVKD. V was cut by 6 bases and J by 13 bases, with 21 bases left in between. The chain has TRBV10-3 and TRBJ1-4; D is unresolved. The TCR sequence derives from a human donor in good health. Some clones in this sample may be carry-over from other donors' samples. Sequencing used PBMCs. In DNA form, the CDR3 reads TGTGCCATCAGGAGGGATCCTAAGTCCGAACTACTGTTTTTT. This codes for CAIRRDPKSELLFF.